This TCR beta chain was sequenced for a study of blood T cell repertoires in COVID-19. The protocol was immunoSEQ multiplex PCR, while the TCRdb copy is restricted to in-frame clones and leaves out a portion. The sample lists about 410,000 clones; 85% to 90% were seen once. V was pared by 2 bases and J by 3 bases, with 6 bases of the junction left unmatched. From germline, CDR1 is KGHDR and CDR2 SFDVKD. The CDR3 consists of 17 residues. This clonotype was obtained from a woman younger than 45 who had recovered from COVID-19. The sequenced sample consisted of PBMCs or T cells enriched from blood (not recorded which). The chain links TRBV24-1 to TRBJ2-2, with TRBD1 matching 9 bases. CDR3 amino acids: CATSDWETGGDTGELFF. CDR3 nucleotide sequence: TGTGCCACCAGTGATTGGGAGACAGGGGGGGACACCGGGGAGCTGTTTTTT.